A single sample is the source of the 4 T cell receptor beta chains below, sequenced in a study of T cells after yellow fever vaccination. TCRdb reprocessed the 5' RACE reads via MiXCR and lists one record per CDR3 protein. Of around 50,000 distinct CDR3 sequences listed, roughly 7.4% were seen once; the top ten hold around 28%. Material: CD8+ T cells sorted from PBMCs, obtained about 2 weeks after the first yellow fever vaccination. The receptors derive from a man younger than 35 who received the YFV17D yellow fever vaccine.

This clonotype was detected ten times or more. Relative to the germline gene, one junction end is altered; a read error may explain this. The chain couples TRBV7-9 to TRBJ2-1; 8 nucleotides agree with TRBD2. This CDR3 contains 14 residues. Germline loops: CDR1 SEHNR, CDR2 FQNEAQ (reference sequence). DNA of the CDR3: TGTGCCATCAGCCCGGGACTAGCCTACAATGAGCAGTTCTTC. Its protein is CAISPGLAYNEQFF.

This clonotype appeared many times. The chain has TRBV7-9 and TRBJ2-7; D is perhaps TRBD2 (7 bases). CDR3 length equals 16 residues. The germline V gene encodes CDR1 SEHNR and CDR2 FQNEAQ (reference sequence). V lost 1 base and J 3 bases, leaving 16 bases between the germline ends. CDR3 protein: CASSLVSREGHYEQYV. CDR3 coding DNA: TGTGCCAGCAGCTTAGTTTCCAGGGAGGGACACTACGAGCAGTACGTC.

A remark on this clonotype: A much larger clone differs by one base, so this may be a read error. The rearrangement uses TRBV20-1 and TRBJ2-1; D remains ambiguous. The CDR3 runs to 10 residues. V lost 8 bases and J 7 bases, leaving 9 bases between the germline ends. The germline V gene has CDR1 DFQATT and CDR2 SNEGSKA (reference sequence). The CDR3 DNA is TGCAGTTGCCGGGCAAATGAGCAGTTCTTC. Protein: CSCRANEQFF.

This chain uses TRBV11-3 with TRBJ2-3, with D unclear. This CDR3 spans 14 amino acids. Germline V lookup: CDR1 SGHNT, CDR2 YENEEA. V was trimmed by 0 bases and J by 3 bases, leaving 7 bases between them. The CDR3 spells CASSLDVQTDTQYF. The CDR3 coding sequence is TGTGCCAGCAGCTTAGATGTTCAGACAGATACGCAGTATTTT.